Below, 23 T cell receptor beta chains from the same sample are listed, as sequenced in a study of OX40 agonist ivuxolimab in advanced cancers. Data came from immunoSEQ multiplex PCR; TCRdb stores just in-frame clones and leaves some out. This sample has around 73,000 clones, with 80% to 90% found just once. The sequences come from CD4+ or CD8+ T cells sorted from blood, collected in a trial of the OX40 agonist ivuxolimab. These receptors were taken from an adult with an advanced solid tumor such as melanoma, head and neck, liver or kidney cancer.

The rearrangement joins TRBV11-2 to TRBJ1-4; D is undetermined. Germline lookup yields CDR1 SGHAT and CDR2 FQNNGV. CDR3 length: 15 amino acids. The V end lost 7 bases, the J end lost 3 bases, and 15 bases lay between the germline ends. CDR3 coding DNA: TGTGCCAGCAACAAGGGTTGGATATCTAATGAAAAACTGTTTTTT. This translates into CASNKGWISNEKLFF.

This chain joins TRBV29-1 and TRBJ2-7; unclear D gene. The CDR3 covers 10 residues. Trimming stripped 6 bases from V and 7 bases from J, with 10 bases between. Per germline, CDR1 SQVTM and CDR2 ANQGSEA. DNA for the CDR3: TGCAGCGTCGTTGGGTTGGAGCAGTACTTC. Translating gives CSVVGLEQYF.

The chain couples TRBV27 to TRBJ2-1; D not resolved. The V and J ends lost 11 bases and 0 bases respectively, with 20 bases between them. Germline CDR1 reads MNHEY; CDR2 reads SMNVEV (reference sequence). This CDR3 region has 16 residues. CDR3 residues: CAAWAGRPSSYNEQFF. The CDR3 DNA sequence: TGTGCCGCCTGGGCCGGGCGTCCGAGCTCCTACAATGAGCAGTTCTTC.

The chain joins TRBV14 to TRBJ1-2; no clear D gene. The CDR3 runs 14 residues. The V end lost 1 base, the J end lost 3 bases, and 9 bases lay between the germline ends. The germline gives CDR1 SGHDN, CDR2 FVKESK. The CDR3 loop is CASSQVGEYYGYTF. CDR3 DNA: TGTGCCAGCAGCCAAGTTGGGGAGTACTATGGCTACACCTTC.

The rearrangement joins TRBV30 to TRBJ1-3; the D is unclear. This CDR3 spans 15 amino acids. The germline gives CDR1 GTSNPN, CDR2 SVGIG (reference sequence). V lost 5 bases and J lost 2, with 16 bases in between. The CDR3 sequence is CAWQAGPTTGNTIYF. DNA of the CDR3: TGTGCCTGGCAGGCCGGGCCAACAACTGGAAACACCATATATTTT.

This sequence joins TRBV27 and TRBJ2-5; 7 nucleotides match TRBD1. The end of the DNA aligns better with TRBJ2-7, so the J call may be wrong. CDR1 is MNHEY, CDR2 SMNVEV, per germline (reference sequence). The CDR3 length is 14 residues. CDR3 in DNA: TGTGCCAGCAGTTCGAATGCAGGGGGATACGAGCAGTACTTC. Translated: CASSSNAGGYEQYF.

In DNA form, the CDR3 reads TGTGCCAGCAGCGCCCTCAGGGGCAACTACAATGAGCAGTTCTTC. This translates into CASSALRGNYNEQFF. The chain links TRBV9 to TRBJ2-1; a weak D match, TRBD1 (6 bases). There are 15 residues in the CDR3. Germline assignment: CDR1 SGDLS and CDR2 YYNGEE. V lost 3 bases and J lost 3, with 13 bases in between.

The chain couples TRBV5-3 to TRBJ2-7, with D perhaps being TRBD1 or TRBD2 (5 bases each). TRBV5-3 is an ORF for which the function is uncertain. The CDR3 extends over 11 amino acids. Trimming left V 4 bases short and J 7 bases short, with 9 bases between. The CDR3 region is CARSRWGEQYF. CDR3 nucleotide sequence: TGTGCCAGAAGCAGGTGGGGGGAGCAGTACTTC.

The V gene is TRBV2, the J gene TRBJ2-2, with a tentative D call TRBD2 (6 bases). Trimming removed 2 bases from V and 5 bases from J, with 9 bases in between. Per germline, CDR1 SNHLY and CDR2 FYNNEI. This CDR3 comprises 14 residues. This CDR3 reads CASSEWGETGELFF. Written as DNA, the CDR3 is TGTGCCAGCAGTGAATGGGGGGAAACCGGGGAGCTGTTTTTT.

This sequence joins TRBV6-5 and TRBJ2-1, with D possibly matching TRBD2 (5 bases). Per germline, CDR1 MNHEY and CDR2 SVGAGI. The CDR3 totals 14 residues. With 4 bases removed from V and 0 bases from J, the gap between germline ends came to 7 bases. This chain's CDR3 is CASSWESSYNEQFF. DNA of the CDR3: TGTGCCAGCAGTTGGGAGAGCTCCTACAATGAGCAGTTCTTC.

The chain links TRBV5-1 to TRBJ2-1, with TRBD1 as a possible D gene (6 bases). The CDR3 spans 13 residues. Trimming removed 1 base at V and 6 bases at J, with 8 bases between. Per the germline V gene, CDR1 is SGHRS and CDR2 is YFSETQ. CDR3 bases: TGCGCCAGCAGCTTGACAGGGTCCAATGAGCAGTTCTTC. Its protein product is CASSLTGSNEQFF. Full variable domain (rest looked up from reference TRBV5-1 and TRBJ2-1): KAGVTQTPRYLIKTRGQQVTLSCSPISGHRSVSWYQQTPGQGLQFLFEYFSETQRNKGNFPGRFSGRQFSNSRSEMNVSTLELGDSALYLCASSLTGSNEQFFGPGTRLTVL.

The gene calls are TRBV27 and TRBJ2-1; TRBD1 matches at 7 bases. The CDR3 consists of 14 residues. The germline V gene encodes CDR1 MNHEY and CDR2 SMNVEV (reference sequence). V dropped 5 bases and J dropped 9; count of bases not matched to a gene: 10. The CDR3 DNA reads as TGTGCCAGCAGTCCCCTGACAGGGTCTAGTGAGCAGTTCTTC. As protein: CASSPLTGSSEQFF.

The V and J genes are TRBV7-8 and TRBJ2-5; 10 nucleotides match TRBD2. The CDR3 covers 18 residues. J was trimmed by 5 bases and V by 3 bases; bases with no gene match: 15. Germline V lookup: CDR1 SGHVS, CDR2 FQNEAQ. This CDR3 reads CASSLQGLAGVVGETQYF. CDR3 nucleotide sequence: TGTGCCAGCAGCTTGCAAGGTCTAGCGGGAGTGGTCGGGGAGACCCAGTACTTC.

V and J are TRBV4-1 and TRBJ1-1; D remains ambiguous. The V end was cut by 3 bases, the J end by 0 bases, with 17 bases between. The CDR3 runs to 17 residues. Germline V gene lookup returns CDR1 MGHRA and CDR2 YSYEKL. The CDR3 DNA sequence: TGCGCCAGCAGCCACCCGTGGGTGGGCGAGATGAACACTGAAGCTTTCTTT. It translates to CASSHPWVGEMNTEAFF.

The chain has TRBV7-3 and TRBJ2-5, with D tentatively TRBD2 (6 bases). The germline V gene has CDR1 SGHTA and CDR2 FQGTGA. The V end lost 1 base, the J end lost 4 bases, and 13 bases lay between the germline ends. CDR3 length equals 15 residues. The CDR3 DNA follows: TGTGCCAGCAGCTTAATCGGCGGGGCCCCAGAGACCCAGTACTTC. It is translated as CASSLIGGAPETQYF.

The J gene is TRBJ2-7, the V gene TRBV27; D perhaps matches TRBD2 (5 bases). Germline V gene data show CDR1 as MNHEY and CDR2 as SMNVEV (reference sequence). The ends were cut back, 4 bases at V and 7 bases at J, with 14 bases in the middle. The CDR3 loop spans 13 amino acids. In DNA form, the CDR3 reads TGTGCCAGCAGTTGGACTCTAGGGTTTGAGCAGTACTTC. Its translation is CASSWTLGFEQYF.

V is TRBV14 and J is TRBJ1-2; D unclear. V was trimmed by 0 bases and J by 1 base, leaving 9 bases between them. Germline loops: CDR1 SGHDN, CDR2 FVKESK. The CDR3 totals 15 residues. This chain's CDR3 is CASSQDGGFNYGYTF. CDR3 nucleotide sequence: TGTGCCAGCAGCCAAGATGGAGGGTTTAACTATGGCTACACCTTC.

The J gene is TRBJ2-1, the V gene TRBV28; D may be TRBD1 (6 bases). The CDR3 has 13 amino acids. V was trimmed by 6 bases and J by 4 bases, leaving 10 bases between them. Germline V gene lookup returns CDR1 MDHEN and CDR2 SYDVKM. This chain's CDR3 is CASSGTIYNEQFF. CDR3 nucleotides: TGTGCCAGCAGCGGGACAATTTACAATGAGCAGTTCTTC. The variable domain in full, with the rest retrieved from reference TRBV28 and TRBJ2-1, is DVKVTQSSRYLVKRTGEKVFLECVQDMDHENMFWYRQDPGLGLRLIYFSYDVKMKEKGDIPEGYSVSREKKERFSLILESASTNQTSMYLCASSGTIYNEQFFGPGTRLTVL.

The chain joins TRBV30 to TRBJ1-2, with 10 bases that match TRBD1. V shed 1 base and J 4 bases; nucleotides not matched to a gene: 9. The germline gives CDR1 GTSNPN, CDR2 SVGIG (reference sequence). There are 16 residues in the CDR3. The CDR3 region has the DNA TGTGCCTGGAGTGCGGACAGGGGGATCCGGAGCTATGGCTACACCTTC. This sequence encodes CAWSADRGIRSYGYTF.

The count of this clone is one. CDR3 amino acids: CASSPGCGVAYEQYF. CDR3 nucleotide sequence: TGTGCCAGCAGCCCTGGATGTGGAGTGGCCTACGAGCAGTACTTC. V gene TRBV11-3 combines with J gene TRBJ2-7; D is uncertain. Germline values: CDR1 SGHNT, CDR2 YENEEA. CDR3 length equals 15 residues. V gave up 5 bases and J gave up 2 bases, with 16 bases separating them. Full variable domain (rest looked up from reference TRBV11-3 and TRBJ2-7): EAGVVQSPRYKIIEKKQPVAFWCNPISGHNTLYWYLQNLGQGPELLIRYENEEAVDDSQLPKDRFSAERLKGVDSTLKIQPAELGDSAVYLCASSPGCGVAYEQYFGPGTRLTVT.

J is TRBJ1-4 and V is TRBV9; tentatively, D is TRBD1 (6 bases). The CDR3 is 16 residues long. The germline V gene encodes CDR1 SGDLS and CDR2 YYNGEE. With 3 bases removed from V and 3 bases from J, the gap between germline ends came to 15 bases. The CDR3 loop is CASSAEAGGPNEKLFF. The CDR3 region has the DNA TGTGCCAGCAGCGCGGAAGCGGGGGGCCCTAATGAAAAACTGTTTTTT.

The J gene is TRBJ2-1, the V gene TRBV6-4, with TRBD2 matching 11 bases. The CDR3 spans 13 residues. Germline CDR1 reads MRHNA; CDR2 reads SNTAGT. With V trimmed by 5 bases and J by 10 bases, 4 bases remained unmatched. The CDR3 region has the DNA TGTGCCAGCAGTCCCGGGACTAGCGGCGAGCAGTTCTTC. It encodes CASSPGTSGEQFF.

The rearrangement joins TRBV11-2 to TRBJ2-1, with TRBD2 as a possible D gene (6 bases). There are 13 residues in the CDR3. V was pared by 5 bases and J by 8 bases, with 13 bases between. Germline CDR1 is SGHAT and CDR2 is FQNNGV. The CDR3: CASSRSREDEQFF. As DNA, the CDR3 is TGTGCCAGCAGCAGGTCGAGGGAGGATGAGCAGTTCTTC.